This T cell receptor (beta chain) was recorded in a study of cytomegalovirus exposure and HLA in healthy donors. Study-wide results and caveats: Most TCR sequences were seen very rarely across donors, but some public TCRs occurred in many. Data from an earlier analysis indicated that most TCR beta V segments were productive either about 90% or about 30% of the time. In a later analysis, at a false discovery rate of 0.05, approximately 16,000 TCR beta sequences matched HLA alleles. Listed as cytomegalovirus-associated were approximately 160 TCR beta chains.

The PCR made use of 60 Vbeta and 13 Jbeta primers. Data came from immunoSEQ multiplex PCR; TCRdb stores just in-frame clones and leaves some out. Of around 90,000 clones listed, about 79% are singletons. About this clone: Its target is unknown.

The specimen was PBMCs. The clonotype was recovered from a male donor in good health and CMV-seropositive.

The CDR3 DNA reads TGTGCCAGCAGGGTCACGGACACGGTGAACACTGAAGCTTTCTTT. Translation gives CASRVTDTVNTEAFF. The chain carries TRBV2 and TRBJ1-1; a weak D match, TRBD1 (5 bases). This CDR3 is built from 15 residues. The V gene's germline CDR1 is SNHLY and CDR2 FYNNEI. V lost 6 bases, J lost 0 bases, and 14 bases lay in between.